The 17 T cell receptor beta chains in this list originate from one sample, sequenced in a study of STAT5B mutations in CD4+ large granular lymphocyte leukemia. Libraries were prepared by immunoSEQ multiplex PCR; TCRdb keeps only in-frame clonotypes and omits some of them. This sample has under 40,000 clones, with about 78% found just once. Sequences were obtained from CD4+ T cells from blood buffy coats. Receptors were obtained from a human donor in good health.

This clone was seen a few times. The chain couples TRBV9 to TRBJ1-4; D not resolved. In germline, CDR1 is SGDLS, CDR2 YYNGEE. V lost 0 bases to trimming and J lost 8 bases, with 11 bases between them. This CDR3 contains 14 residues. The CDR3 is CASSVGVGGEKLFF. The DNA for the CDR3 is TGTGCCAGCAGCGTAGGGGTGGGTGGGGAAAAACTGTTTTTT.

The rearrangement uses TRBV6-1 and TRBJ2-5, with D tentatively TRBD1 or TRBD2 (6 bases each). The J call is in doubt because the DNA end fits TRBJ2-7 better. Germline assignment: CDR1 MNHNS and CDR2 SASEGT. The CDR3 extends over 14 amino acids. As DNA, the CDR3 is TGTGCCAGCAGTGAAACAGGGCGGGACTACGAGCAGTACTTC. As protein: CASSETGRDYEQYF.

Notes on this clone: Other nucleotide sequences in the sample specify the same CDR3. The chain has TRBV10-3 and TRBJ2-5; D perhaps matches TRBD1 (5 bases). The ends were cut back, 3 bases at V and 2 bases at J, with 10 bases in the middle. Germline CDR1 ENHRY, CDR2 SYGVKD. The CDR3 runs 14 residues. As DNA, the CDR3 is TGTGCCATCAGTGAAGGTACAGGTCAAGAGACCCAGTACTTC. Residues: CAISEGTGQETQYF.

The chain has TRBV10-3 and TRBJ1-4; D may be TRBD1 (6 bases). Trimming took 3 bases from V and 1 from J, leaving 6 bases between them. CDR3 size: 14 residues. Per germline, CDR1 ENHRY and CDR2 SYGVKD. The CDR3 loop is CAISEGGTNEKLFF. In DNA form, the CDR3 reads TGTGCCATCAGTGAAGGGGGAACTAATGAAAAACTGTTTTTT.

V gene TRBV5-1 combines with J gene TRBJ2-7; 9 nucleotides align to TRBD1. V lost 4 bases and J lost 4; bases outside the gene matches: 6. The CDR3 is 14 residues long. Looked up from germline, CDR1 is SGHRS and CDR2 is YFSETQ. CDR3: CASSRTGQGYEQYF. CDR3 nucleotides: TGCGCCAGCAGCAGGACGGGACAGGGTTACGAGCAGTACTTC.

The gene calls are TRBV18 and TRBJ2-1; 10 nucleotides align to TRBD2. Trimming cost V 3 bases and J 8 bases; bases outside gene matches: 7. The CDR3 is 15 amino acids. CDR1 is KGHSH, CDR2 LQKENI, per germline. The CDR3: CASSPRLAGRDEQFF. CDR3 coding DNA: TGTGCCAGCTCACCTCGACTAGCGGGTAGGGATGAGCAGTTCTTC.

V gene TRBV19 combines with J gene TRBJ1-3; 8 positions agree with TRBD1. The CDR3 has 15 amino acids. Trimming at V came to 5 bases and at J to 0 bases, leaving 3 bases not matched to a gene. Germline values: CDR1 LNHDA, CDR2 SQIVND (reference sequence). CDR3 protein: CASSATGGSGNTIYF. The CDR3 nucleotides are TGTGCCAGTAGTGCTACAGGGGGCTCTGGAAACACCATATATTTT.

This clone was seen a handful of times. This sequence joins TRBV5-6 and TRBJ1-1; TRBD1 is a possible D gene (5 bases). CDR3 size: 14 residues. Germline loops: CDR1 SGHDT, CDR2 YYEEEE. V lost 3 bases to trimming and J lost 0 bases, with 9 bases between them. CDR3 bases: TGTGCCAGCAGCTCGGGACGGATGAACACTGAAGCTTTCTTT. Protein sequence: CASSSGRMNTEAFF.

The chain employs TRBV5-8 and TRBJ2-5; 10 nucleotides match TRBD1. The length of the CDR3 is 13 residues. With 3 bases clipped from V and 5 bases from J, the junction kept 1 base outside the gene matches. CDR1 and CDR2 (germline): SGHTS, YDEGEE. The CDR3 DNA reads as TGTGCCAGCAGCTGGGACAGGGGTGAGACCCAGTACTTC. Encoded protein: CASSWDRGETQYF.

This chain links TRBV6-5 with TRBJ2-1; D may be TRBD2 (6 bases). The CDR3 extends over 14 amino acids. Germline V lookup: CDR1 MNHEY, CDR2 SVGAGI. V was shortened by 1 base and J by 8 bases, with 12 bases between the two germline ends. In DNA form, the CDR3 reads TGTGCCAGCAGTTACTGGGCGGGGAAAGATGAGCAGTTCTTC. Amino acids: CASSYWAGKDEQFF.

V is TRBV7-2 and J is TRBJ1-5, with D unclear. Trimming shortened V by 8 bases and J by 1 base, and 9 bases separated the two germline ends. The germline V gene encodes CDR1 SGHTA and CDR2 FQGNSA. This CDR3 region has 13 residues. This CDR3 reads CASGGSSNQPQHF. In DNA, the CDR3 is TGTGCCAGCGGAGGGTCGAGCAATCAGCCCCAGCATTTT.

The DNA for the CDR3 is TGTGCCAGCAGCTTAAGCCACAGCTCCTACAATGAGCAGTTCTTC. It is translated as CASSLSHSSYNEQFF. The J gene is TRBJ2-1, the V gene TRBV11-3, with D hard to call. Germline V CDR1 and CDR2: SGHNT, YENEEA. V lost 2 bases and J lost 0, with 8 bases in between. The CDR3 contains 15 residues. Variable domain in full (rest from reference TRBV11-3 and TRBJ2-1): EAGVVQSPRYKIIEKKQPVAFWCNPISGHNTLYWYLQNLGQGPELLIRYENEEAVDDSQLPKDRFSAERLKGVDSTLKIQPAELGDSAVYLCASSLSHSSYNEQFFGPGTRLTVL.

The genes are TRBV10-3 and TRBJ2-2, with 12 bases identical to TRBD2. The germline V gene encodes CDR1 ENHRY and CDR2 SYGVKD. The CDR3 runs 17 residues. V lost 6 bases to trimming and J lost 2 bases; unmatched junction nucleotides: 7. CDR3 residues: CAISELAGGPNTGELFF. The CDR3 DNA sequence: TGTGCCATCAGCGAACTAGCGGGGGGCCCAAACACCGGGGAGCTGTTTTTT.

The DNA of the CDR3 is TGTGCCAGTAGTATAGGGTCGACAGCATGGGCCAACGTCCTGACTTTC. Its protein is CASSIGSTAWANVLTF. This chain joins TRBV19 and TRBJ2-6; perhaps TRBD1 as D (5 bases). The V gene's germline CDR1 is LNHDA and CDR2 SQIVND (reference sequence). Between the trimmed V and J ends, which lost 1 base and 5 bases, there was a span of 12 bases. The CDR3 is made up of 16 amino acids.

J is TRBJ2-5 and V is TRBV6-5; 8 bases are shared with TRBD1. CDR1 and CDR2 (germline): MNHEY, SVGAGI. V shed 6 bases and J 0 bases; nucleotides not matched to a gene: 3. The CDR3 is 14 amino acids. The CDR3 protein is CASRTGGYQETQYF. In nucleotides, the CDR3 is TGTGCCAGCAGAACAGGGGGTTACCAAGAGACCCAGTACTTC.

The CDR3 nucleotides read TGTGCCAGCAGCCTGAGGTACCTTAGCAATCAGCCCCAGCATTTT. Protein sequence: CASSLRYLSNQPQHF. The V gene is TRBV7-8, the J gene TRBJ1-5; no definite D call. Trimming stripped 5 bases from V and 0 bases from J, with 11 bases between. This CDR3 is built from 15 residues. Germline V gene data show CDR1 as SGHVS and CDR2 as FQNEAQ.

V is TRBV27 and J is TRBJ2-1; 10 nucleotides line up with TRBD2. Germline V gene lookup returns CDR1 MNHEY and CDR2 SMNVEV (reference sequence). This CDR3 spans 15 amino acids. V lost 1 base to trimming and J lost 8 bases; unmatched junction nucleotides: 5. The CDR3 coding sequence is TGTGCCAGCAGTTTATTCAGCGGGGGGGGCGATGAGCAGTTCTTC. It translates to CASSLFSGGGDEQFF.